The clone carrying this T cell receptor (beta chain) was seen ten or more times. The antigen is unknown. The sample belongs to a study of response to subunit inactivated influenza vaccine. General study points: The authors proposed limited new T cell recruitment per seasonal influenza vaccination.

Each CDR3 protein gets one entry after TCRdb re-called the RT-PCR reads with MiXCR. This sample yields 500,000 to 550,000 distinct CDR3 sequences, of which 7.6% are seen a single time; roughly 13% belongs to the top ten. This CDR3 contains 14 residues. Between the trimmed V and J ends, which lost 3 bases and 3 bases, there was a span of 11 bases. The receptor's source is a man aged 50 to 69 who received an inactivated influenza vaccine. The sequencing used PBMCs from blood, collected roughly 24 months after vaccination. The chain has TRBV12-3 or TRBV12-4 and TRBJ1-2; tentative D call: TRBD1 (5 bases). CDR3 nucleotides: TGTGCCAGCAGTTTTGGAACAGGAGACTATGGCTACACCTTC. This gives the protein CASSFGTGDYGYTF.